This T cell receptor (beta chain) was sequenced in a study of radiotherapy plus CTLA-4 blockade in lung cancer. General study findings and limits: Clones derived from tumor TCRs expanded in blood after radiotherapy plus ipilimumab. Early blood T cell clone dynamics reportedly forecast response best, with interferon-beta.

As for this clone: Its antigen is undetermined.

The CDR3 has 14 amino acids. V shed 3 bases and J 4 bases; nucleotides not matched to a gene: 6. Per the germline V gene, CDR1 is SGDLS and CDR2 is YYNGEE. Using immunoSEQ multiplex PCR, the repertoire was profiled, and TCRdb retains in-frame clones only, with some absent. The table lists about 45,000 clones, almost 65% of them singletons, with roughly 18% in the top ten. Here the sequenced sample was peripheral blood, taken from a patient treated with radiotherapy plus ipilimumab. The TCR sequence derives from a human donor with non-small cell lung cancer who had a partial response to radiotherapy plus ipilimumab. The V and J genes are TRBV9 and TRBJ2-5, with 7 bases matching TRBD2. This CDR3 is CASSGLSGRETQYF. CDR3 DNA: TGTGCCAGCAGCGGCCTTAGCGGGCGAGAGACCCAGTACTTC.